Below, 3 T cell receptor beta chains from the same sample are listed, as sequenced in a study of T cells expressing NK-cell markers. TCRdb reworked the 5' RACE reads into one entry per CDR3 protein, no DNA. This specimen shows some 450,000 distinct CDR3 sequences; the ten leading clones hold 7.3%. Sequences were obtained from blood T cells: a sorted CD56 or NKG2C T cell subset, CD4+ or CD8+ T cells, or bulk PBMC T cells (not recorded which). These receptors originate from a woman between 18 and 70 years old in good health.

The rearrangement links TRBV20-1 to TRBJ1-2. This CDR3 is built from 13 residues. Germline V gene data show CDR1 as DFQATT and CDR2 as SNEGSKA (reference sequence). CDR3 residues: CSARDSQNYGYTF.

J is TRBJ2-2 and V is TRBV5-1; TCRdb gives TRBD2 as the D gene, but with no DNA this cannot be confirmed. This CDR3 spans 13 amino acids. The germline CDR1 and CDR2 sequences are SGHRS and YFSETQ. The CDR3: CASSLSGGGELFF.

The V call is TRBV9, the J call TRBJ2-2; as DNA is missing, the TRBD1 call by TCRdb cannot be tested. The CDR3 runs to 16 residues. Germline lookup yields CDR1 SGDLS and CDR2 YYNGEE. CDR3 region: CASSDGAGGYTGELFF.